The next 23 T cell receptor beta chains were all read from a single sample in a study of cytomegalovirus exposure and HLA in healthy donors. The primer mix had 60 Vbeta and 13 Jbeta primers. The assay was immunoSEQ multiplex PCR, and TCRdb's table has in-frame clones only and misses some. The table shows under 150,000 clones, with roughly 80% occurring only once. The sample taken for sequencing was PBMCs. All receptors come from a woman in her 40s in good health and CMV-seropositive.

J is TRBJ2-5 and V is TRBV2, with TRBD2 identical over 7 bases. The CDR3 is 13 residues long. V was clipped by 6 bases and J by 5 bases; unmatched bases: 6. CDR1 is SNHLY, CDR2 FYNNEI, per germline. CDR3 in amino acids: CASRLSAGETQYF. The CDR3 DNA follows: TGTGCCAGCAGGCTTTCAGCGGGGGAGACCCAGTACTTC.

The chain carries TRBV5-4 and TRBJ2-1; TRBD2 matches at 10 bases. The CDR3 is made up of 16 amino acids. J gave up 8 bases and V 4 bases, and 12 bases lay outside the gene matches. The germline CDR1 and CDR2 sequences are SGHNT and YYREEE (reference sequence). The CDR3 region is CASSDVASGSLDEQFF. The CDR3 DNA is TGTGCCAGCAGCGACGTCGCTAGCGGGAGTTTAGATGAGCAGTTCTTC.

The rearrangement uses TRBV10-3 and TRBJ2-3; TRBD2 matches 8 bases. The CDR3 is made up of 16 amino acids. CDR1 is ENHRY and CDR2 is SYGVKD in the germline V gene. Trimming cost V 6 bases and J 4 bases; bases outside gene matches: 12. The CDR3 DNA reads as TGTGCCATCAGCCCTTTGGGACTAGTCTCTCCAGATACGCAGTATTTT. Protein sequence: CAISPLGLVSPDTQYF.

The V call is TRBV4-1, the J call TRBJ1-2; TRBD1 aligns across 7 bases. The CDR3 is 16 residues long. V was clipped by 4 bases and J by 2 bases; unmatched bases: 10. Germline V gene sequence: CDR1 MGHRA, CDR2 YSYEKL. The CDR3 sequence: CASSPNQGQQNYGYTF. The DNA of the CDR3 is TGCGCCAGCAGCCCAAACCAGGGACAGCAAAACTATGGCTACACCTTC.

The chain employs TRBV5-6 and TRBJ2-4; tentatively, D is TRBD2 (6 bases). The CDR3 runs to 16 residues. Trimming shortened V by 4 bases and J by 0 bases, and 14 bases separated the two germline ends. Germline V gives CDR1 SGHDT, CDR2 YYEEEE. CDR3 nucleotide sequence: TGTGCCAGCAGCCCTCCGGGACTCTTAGCCAAAAACATTCAGTACTTC. It encodes CASSPPGLLAKNIQYF.

V usage is TRBV2 and J usage is TRBJ1-4; D gene ambiguous. V lost 1 base to trimming and J lost 5 bases, with 14 bases between them. This CDR3 is 16 amino acids long. Germline V CDR1 and CDR2: SNHLY, FYNNEI. This CDR3 is CASSEESPRSNEKLFF. The CDR3 DNA follows: TGTGCCAGCAGTGAAGAGTCACCGAGGTCGAATGAAAAACTGTTTTTT.

The chain carries TRBV5-1 and TRBJ1-4; 8 positions match TRBD1. The length of the CDR3 is 13 residues. Per germline, CDR1 SGHRS and CDR2 YFSETQ. V trimming: 6 bases; J trimming: 7 bases; junction bases outside the gene matches: 5. CDR3: CASTRTGSEKLFF. In DNA, the CDR3 is TGCGCCAGCACCCGGACAGGGTCTGAAAAACTGTTTTTT.

This sequence joins TRBV5-1 and TRBJ2-3; 9 bases map to TRBD2. Germline V gene sequence: CDR1 SGHRS, CDR2 YFSETQ. The CDR3 extends over 18 amino acids. V trimming: 0 bases; J trimming: 5 bases; junction bases outside the gene matches: 13. For the CDR3, the DNA is TGCGCCAGCAGCTTGGGGGATAGCGGGAGTCGAGTCGGAGATACGCAGTATTTT. Its translation: CASSLGDSGSRVGDTQYF.

The rearrangement joins TRBV27 to TRBJ2-7; maybe TRBD2 (6 bases). V was cut by 8 bases and J by 1 base, with 15 bases left in between. Germline V gives CDR1 MNHEY, CDR2 SMNVEV (reference sequence). CDR3 length: 14 residues. As DNA, the CDR3 is TGTGCCAGCCTAAAGGAGAGCGGGTCCTACGAGCAGTACTTC. This gives the protein CASLKESGSYEQYF.

This rearrangement joins TRBV6-5 to TRBJ2-7; TRBD2 matches at 8 bases. The V segment lost 0 bases and the J segment 5 bases; nucleotides outside the gene matches: 6. This CDR3 has 15 residues. From germline, CDR1 is MNHEY and CDR2 SVGAGI. The CDR3 DNA reads as TGTGCCAGCAGTTACTCGGGACTAGAGGGGGACGAGCAGTACTTC. Residues: CASSYSGLEGDEQYF.

The chain is built from TRBV28 and TRBJ1-6, with a weak D call TRBD1 (5 bases). Trimming stripped 6 bases from V and 8 bases from J, with 11 bases between. The germline CDR1 and CDR2 sequences are MDHEN and SYDVKM. The CDR3 is 13 residues long. DNA of the CDR3: TGTGCCAGCAGATTGGGGGGATATTCACCCCTCCACTTT. Residues: CASRLGGYSPLHF.

The rearrangement joins TRBV28 to TRBJ1-5; D call uncertain. CDR1 and CDR2 (germline): MDHEN, SYDVKM. V lost 7 bases to trimming and J lost 3 bases, with 13 bases between them. The CDR3 covers 14 residues. Written as DNA, the CDR3 is TGTGCCAGCATCACGCCTAATTCCAATCAGCCCCAGCATTTT. It is translated as CASITPNSNQPQHF.

This chain connects TRBV5-1 to TRBJ2-1; TRBD2 matches 11 bases. With V trimmed by 0 bases and J by 5 bases, 13 bases remained unmatched. In germline, CDR1 is SGHRS, CDR2 YFSETQ. The CDR3 spans 19 residues. The CDR3, as DNA: TGCGCCAGCAGCTTGGGGCTAGCGGGAGGCACCTTTACCGACAATGAGCAGTTCTTC. Translation: CASSLGLAGGTFTDNEQFF. The full variable domain, completed using reference TRBV5-1 and TRBJ2-1, is KAGVTQTPRYLIKTRGQQVTLSCSPISGHRSVSWYQQTPGQGLQFLFEYFSETQRNKGNFPGRFSGRQFSNSRSEMNVSTLELGDSALYLCASSLGLAGGTFTDNEQFFGPGTRLTVL.

About this clone itself: Other DNA sequences in this sample translate to the same CDR3. The V call is TRBV14, the J call TRBJ2-3, with D possibly matching TRBD1 (6 bases). Per germline, CDR1 SGHDN and CDR2 FVKESK. The CDR3 contains 14 residues. V was pared by 4 bases and J by 1 base, with 9 bases between. The CDR3 here is CASSLGGGTDTQYF. The CDR3 nucleotides read TGTGCCAGCAGCCTTGGGGGCGGCACAGATACGCAGTATTTT.

J is TRBJ1-2 and V is TRBV5-8; D is ambiguous. CDR3 length: 14 residues. V lost 0 bases, J lost 2 bases, and 8 bases lay in between. The germline CDR1 and CDR2 sequences are SGHTS and YDEGEE. The CDR3 DNA sequence: TGTGCCAGCAGCTTGGATCCGGGGAACTATGGCTACACCTTC. This encodes CASSLDPGNYGYTF.

The chain uses TRBV5-4 and TRBJ2-3; D perhaps matches TRBD1 (6 bases). V gave up 3 bases and J gave up 3 bases, with 20 bases separating them. Germline assignment: CDR1 SGHNT and CDR2 YYREEE (reference sequence). There are 17 residues in the CDR3. The CDR3 region has the DNA TGTGCCAGCAGCTCGGGGTTAGAACAGGGCAAGACAGATACGCAGTATTTT. Translated: CASSSGLEQGKTDTQYF.

The V call is TRBV7-2, the J call TRBJ1-3; D gene ambiguous. CDR1 and CDR2 from the germline V gene are SGHTA and FQGNSA. The length of the CDR3 is 15 residues. The V and J ends lost 5 bases and 2 bases respectively, with 13 bases between them. CDR3 in DNA: TGTGCCAGCAGCCCCGGGTCGACCGCTGGAAACACCATATATTTT. Residues: CASSPGSTAGNTIYF.

The chain is built from TRBV29-1 and TRBJ2-3; 9 nucleotides align to TRBD2. The CDR3 extends over 15 amino acids. Germline CDR1 is SQVTM and CDR2 is ANQGSEA. V shed 6 bases, J shed 2 bases, and the junction held 9 bases outside the gene matches. The CDR3 bases are TGCAGCGTGGATGCTTTAGCGGGGGTCACAGATACGCAGTATTTT. This codes for CSVDALAGVTDTQYF.

The V gene is TRBV15, the J gene TRBJ1-1; D unclear. Germline assignment: CDR1 LNHNV and CDR2 YYDKDF (reference sequence). The CDR3 contains 15 residues. Trimming shortened V by 0 bases and J by 2 bases, and 10 bases separated the two germline ends. CDR3 nucleotide sequence: TGTGCCACCAGCAGAGATAGCCGCCAAAACACTGAAGCTTTCTTT. Its protein product is CATSRDSRQNTEAFF. The full variable domain, rest sourced from reference TRBV15 and TRBJ1-1, is DAMVIQNPRYQVTQFGKPVTLSCSQTLNHNVMYWYQQKSSQAPKLLFHYYDKDFNNEADTPDNFQSRRPNTSFCFLDIRSPGLGDTAMYLCATSRDSRQNTEAFFGQGTRLTVV.

The chain uses TRBV7-2 and TRBJ2-5; 7 bases match TRBD2. V shed 2 bases, J shed 7 bases, and the junction held 13 bases outside the gene matches. This CDR3 spans 16 amino acids. Germline V CDR1 and CDR2: SGHTA, FQGNSA. This CDR3 is CASSLHAGELITTQYF. The CDR3 DNA follows: TGTGCCAGCAGCTTACATGCGGGGGAGCTTATAACGACCCAGTACTTC.

Details on this clone: The same CDR3 also results from other DNA sequences found in this sample. This sequence joins TRBV6-4 and TRBJ2-2, with D hard to call. CDR1 is MRHNA, CDR2 SNTAGT, per germline. The CDR3 has 16 residues. V lost 9 bases, J lost 2 bases, and 19 bases lay in between. Here the CDR3 reads CASSREVASNTGELFF. The CDR3 coding sequence is TGTGCCAGTAGCAGAGAGGTGGCCAGCAACACCGGGGAGCTGTTTTTT.

This clone was detected only a few times. The CDR3, as DNA: TGTGCCAGCAGCCGGGACAGCAATAACTATGGCTACACCTTC. This encodes CASSRDSNNYGYTF. The chain combines TRBV7-9 with TRBJ1-2; 7 positions agree with TRBD1. Germline V gene lookup returns CDR1 SEHNR and CDR2 FQNEAQ (reference sequence). The ends lost 5 bases at V and 1 base at J; junction bases unmatched: 4. The CDR3 has 14 residues.

This chain connects TRBV6-5 to TRBJ2-1; D not certain. The V gene lost 4 bases and the J gene lost 0 bases, with 7 bases spanning the gap. CDR1 MNHEY and CDR2 SVGAGI come from the germline V gene. The CDR3 sequence is 14 residues long. In DNA form, the CDR3 reads TGTGCCAGCAGTTTCCCCTACTCCTACAATGAGCAGTTCTTC. It specifies CASSFPYSYNEQFF.